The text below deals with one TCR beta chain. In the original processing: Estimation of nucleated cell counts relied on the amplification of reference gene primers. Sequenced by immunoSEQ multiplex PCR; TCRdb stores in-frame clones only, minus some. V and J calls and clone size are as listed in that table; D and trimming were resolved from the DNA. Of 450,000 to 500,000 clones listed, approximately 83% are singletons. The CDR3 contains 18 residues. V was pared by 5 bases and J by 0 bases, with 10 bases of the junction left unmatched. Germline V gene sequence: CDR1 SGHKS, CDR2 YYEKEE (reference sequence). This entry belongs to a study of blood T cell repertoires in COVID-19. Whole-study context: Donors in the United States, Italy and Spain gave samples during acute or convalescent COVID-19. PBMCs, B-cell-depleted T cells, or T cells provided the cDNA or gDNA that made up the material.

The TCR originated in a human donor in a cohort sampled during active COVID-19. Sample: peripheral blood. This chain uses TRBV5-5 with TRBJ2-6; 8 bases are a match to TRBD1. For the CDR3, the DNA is TGTGCCAGCAGTTACTCCGGGACAGGCATCTCTGGGGCCAACGTCCTGACTTTC. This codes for CASSYSGTGISGANVLTF.